Sequencing of this T cell receptor (beta chain) was carried out in a study of T cell responses to AZD1222 COVID-19 vaccine. Germline V gene sequence: CDR1 SNHLY, CDR2 FYNNEI. Trimming cost V 1 base and J 0 bases, with 6 bases left between them. The CDR3 loop spans 15 amino acids. Method: immunoSEQ multiplex PCR; TCRdb's copy keeps in-frame clones and lacks some. The sample has approximately 120,000 clones; more than 75% are singletons. General study points: Clonal diversity was possibly underestimated, and the donors were mostly white British, with more females. The repertoires were collected only after the peak T cell response.

Timing groups of about 4 and about 12 weeks for second doses were pooled. With respect to this clone: Its antigen is currently unknown.

Here the sequenced sample was peripheral blood, taken 28 days after the second AZD1222 dose. This chain joins TRBV2 and TRBJ2-2; no definite D call. The source is an adult who received the AZD1222 COVID-19 vaccine. CDR3: CASSEGYANTGELFF. The CDR3 DNA sequence: TGTGCCAGCAGTGAAGGGTATGCGAACACCGGGGAGCTGTTTTTT.